What follows are 17 T cell receptor beta chains derived from one specimen sequenced in a study of regulatory and conventional T cells in RAG deficiency. Clones were sequenced by immunoSEQ multiplex PCR, and TCRdb holds only the in-frame ones, with some missing. The sample comprises about 9,100 clones, around 94% of which are singletons, and about 1.5% rests with the top ten. Conventional CD4+ T cells were sorted from blood as CD25-low CD127-high cells. Specimen: CD4+ effector T cells sorted from blood. These TCRs come from a human donor with RAG deficiency presenting as severe combined immunodeficiency.

The chain recombines TRBV7-2 with TRBJ1-1, with D possibly matching TRBD1 (6 bases). This CDR3 spans 16 amino acids. Germline V gene lookup returns CDR1 SGHTA and CDR2 FQGNSA. Trimming pared 1 base from V and 0 bases from J, leaving 12 bases between. This CDR3 is CASSLGGGRLNTEAFF. The CDR3 DNA reads as TGTGCCAGCAGCTTAGGGGGGGGCAGGCTGAACACTGAAGCTTTCTTT. The full variable domain, its missing parts supplied by reference TRBV7-2 and TRBJ1-1, is GAGVSQSPSNKVTEKGKDVELRCDPISGHTALYWYRQSLGQGLEFLIYFQGNSAPDKSGLPSDRFSAERTGGSVSTLTIQRTQQEDSAVYLCASSLGGGRLNTEAFFGQGTRLTVV.

The chain links TRBV10-3 to TRBJ2-2, with 7 nucleotides matching TRBD1. Trimming removed 10 bases from V and 2 bases from J; junction bases left unmatched: 7. The CDR3 runs 14 residues. CDR1 is ENHRY, CDR2 SYGVKD, per germline. DNA of the CDR3: TGTGCCACTCGCCGACAGGGAAACACCGGGGAGCTGTTTTTT. Its translation is CATRRQGNTGELFF.

The chain couples TRBV12-5 to TRBJ2-2; D is perhaps TRBD1 (6 bases). From germline, CDR1 is LGHNT and CDR2 FRNRAP. The CDR3 is made up of 17 amino acids. V was trimmed by 2 bases and J by 0 bases, leaving 13 bases between them. In nucleotides, the CDR3 is TGTGCTAGTGGTTTGTTTCCGGGACAAGCGAACACCGGGGAGCTGTTTTTT. It translates to CASGLFPGQANTGELFF.

This rearrangement joins TRBV27 to TRBJ2-7, with 7 bases that match TRBD1. V gave up 6 bases and J gave up 5 bases; unmatched junction bases: 10. The CDR3 totals 14 residues. Germline V gene data show CDR1 as MNHEY and CDR2 as SMNVEV (reference sequence). CDR3 bases: TGTGCCAGCAGCCGACAGGGCGTAGAAAACGAGCAGTACTTC. Protein product: CASSRQGVENEQYF.

The CDR3 DNA reads as TGCGCCAGCAGCTTGGCCAGCTATGGCTACACCTTC. This codes for CASSLASYGYTF. The rearrangement joins TRBV5-1 to TRBJ1-2; the D is unclear. The germline CDR1 and CDR2 sequences are SGHRS and YFSETQ. The CDR3 sequence is 12 residues long. V dropped 0 bases and J dropped 4 bases, with 4 bases sitting between them. The full variable domain, completed using reference TRBV5-1 and TRBJ1-2, is KAGVTQTPRYLIKTRGQQVTLSCSPISGHRSVSWYQQTPGQGLQFLFEYFSETQRNKGNFPGRFSGRQFSNSRSEMNVSTLELGDSALYLCASSLASYGYTFGSGTRLTVV.

The J gene is TRBJ2-5, the V gene TRBV19; perhaps TRBD1 as D (8 bases). This CDR3 spans 14 amino acids. The ends were cut back, 3 bases at V and 4 bases at J, with 12 bases in the middle. Germline V gives CDR1 LNHDA, CDR2 SQIVND (reference sequence). The CDR3 DNA sequence: TGTGCCAGTAGTATCTACAGGGGGGGAGAGACCCAGTACTTC. This encodes CASSIYRGGETQYF.

The rearrangement joins TRBV5-1 to TRBJ2-5, with 7 nucleotides matching TRBD1. Germline V gene sequence: CDR1 SGHRS, CDR2 YFSETQ. The CDR3 runs 16 residues. With V trimmed by 1 base and J by 1 base, 7 bases remained unmatched. The CDR3 region has the DNA TGCGCCAGCAGCTTGCTACAGGGGCTCTCCCAAGAGACCCAGTACTTC. Its translation is CASSLLQGLSQETQYF.

V usage is TRBV7-9 and J usage is TRBJ2-3; possibly TRBD1 or TRBD2 for D (6 bases each). This CDR3 has 15 amino acids. V lost 1 base and J lost 5, with 13 bases in between. In germline, CDR1 is SEHNR, CDR2 FQNEAQ (reference sequence). CDR3 sequence: CASSLVRGVGDTQYF. DNA of the CDR3: TGTGCCAGCAGCTTAGTAAGGGGGGTTGGAGATACGCAGTATTTT.

This chain uses TRBV29-1 with TRBJ2-6; D unresolved. Looked up from germline, CDR1 is SQVTM and CDR2 is ANQGSEA. The CDR3 loop spans 14 amino acids. V was shortened by 2 bases and J by 1 base, with 6 bases between the two germline ends. The CDR3 loop is CSVERISGANVLTF. The CDR3 DNA sequence: TGCAGCGTTGAAAGGATTTCTGGGGCCAACGTCCTGACTTTC.

This chain joins TRBV4-2 and TRBJ1-1, with D possibly matching TRBD1 (5 bases). The germline CDR1 and CDR2 sequences are LGHNA and YNFKEQ. The CDR3 contains 13 residues. V lost 0 bases to trimming and J lost 6 bases, with 8 bases between them. The chain's CDR3 is CASSQDSGSEAFF. As DNA, the CDR3 is TGTGCCAGCAGCCAAGATTCAGGGTCTGAAGCTTTCTTT.

This sequence joins TRBV19 and TRBJ2-7, with 7 bases identical to TRBD1. The J segment lost 2 bases and the V segment lost 3 bases, leaving 4 bases of the junction unmatched. CDR3 length: 14 residues. From germline, CDR1 is LNHDA and CDR2 SQIVND (reference sequence). This chain's CDR3 is CASSILDRTYEQYF. The CDR3 coding sequence is TGTGCCAGTAGTATCCTGGACAGGACCTACGAGCAGTACTTC. Using reference TRBV19 and TRBJ2-7 for the parts outside the CDR3, the full variable domain is DGGITQSPKYLFRKEGQNVTLSCEQNLNHDAMYWYRQDPGQGLRLIYYSQIVNDFQKGDIAEGYSVSREKKESFPLTVTSAQKNPTAFYLCASSILDRTYEQYFGPGTRLTVT.

V and J are TRBV4-2 and TRBJ2-1; no clear D. Trimming removed 1 base from V and 15 bases from J, with 10 bases in between. Germline V gene data show CDR1 as LGHNA and CDR2 as YNFKEQ. The CDR3 covers 11 residues. CDR3 residues: CASSQVGNVFF. The DNA of the CDR3 is TGTGCCAGCAGCCAAGTGGGAAACGTGTTCTTC.

This clone was detected once. The rearrangement joins TRBV10-1 to TRBJ2-2; no definite D call. The CDR3 length is 12 residues. The germline CDR1 and CDR2 sequences are WNHNN and SYGVQD (reference sequence). The V end was cut by 3 bases, the J end by 2 bases, with 1 base between. CDR3 in amino acids: CASSDNTGELFF. The DNA of the CDR3 is TGCGCCAGCAGTGACAACACCGGGGAGCTGTTTTTT.

The chain employs TRBV11-3 and TRBJ2-1, with 7 bases identical to TRBD1. The CDR3 extends over 13 amino acids. The V gene's germline CDR1 is SGHNT and CDR2 YENEEA. J lost 8 bases, V lost 3 bases, and 4 bases had no gene match. The CDR3, as DNA: TGTGCCAGCAGCTTGAGGGGGCTGGATGAGCAGTTCTTC. It specifies CASSLRGLDEQFF.

As for this clone: Other DNA sequences in this sample translate to the same CDR3. The chain has TRBV4-3 and TRBJ2-5; 8 nucleotides align to TRBD1. Per the germline V gene, CDR1 is LGHNA and CDR2 is YSLEER. This CDR3 spans 14 amino acids. With V trimmed by 2 bases and J by 2 bases, 1 base remained unmatched. CDR3 region: CASSQNRGQETQYF. CDR3 DNA sequence: TGCGCCAGCAGCCAAAACAGGGGGCAAGAGACCCAGTACTTC.

The V and J genes are TRBV11-2 and TRBJ2-5; D perhaps matches TRBD1 (8 bases). V was shortened by 3 bases and J by 5 bases, with 16 bases between the two germline ends. The CDR3 runs to 15 residues. Looked up from germline, CDR1 is SGHAT and CDR2 is FQNNGV. The CDR3 sequence: CASSFRTGREETQYF. DNA of the CDR3: TGTGCCAGCAGCTTTAGGACAGGGCGGGAGGAGACCCAGTACTTC. The variable domain in full, with the rest retrieved from reference TRBV11-2 and TRBJ2-5, is EAGVAQSPRYKIIEKRQSVAFWCNPISGHATLYWYQQILGQGPKLLIQFQNNGVVDDSQLPKDRFSAERLKGVDSTLKIQPAKLEDSAVYLCASSFRTGREETQYFGPGTRLLVL.

The genes are TRBV4-3 and TRBJ2-2, with 9 nucleotides matching TRBD1. Germline CDR1 LGHNA, CDR2 YSLEER. V shed 4 bases, J shed 7 bases, and the junction held 4 bases outside the gene matches. The CDR3 is made up of 14 amino acids. The CDR3 region has the DNA TGCGCCAGCAGCCCCCGGACAGGGGTCGGGGAGCTGTTTTTT. It codes for CASSPRTGVGELFF.